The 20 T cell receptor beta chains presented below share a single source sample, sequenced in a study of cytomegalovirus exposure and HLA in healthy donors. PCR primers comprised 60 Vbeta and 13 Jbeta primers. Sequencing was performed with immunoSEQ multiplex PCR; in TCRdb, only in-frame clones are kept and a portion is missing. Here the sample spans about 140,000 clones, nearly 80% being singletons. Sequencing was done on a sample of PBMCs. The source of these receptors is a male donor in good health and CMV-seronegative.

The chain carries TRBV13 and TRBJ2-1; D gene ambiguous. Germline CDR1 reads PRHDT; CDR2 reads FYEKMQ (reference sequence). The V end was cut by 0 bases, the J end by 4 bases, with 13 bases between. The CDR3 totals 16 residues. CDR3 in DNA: TGTGCCAGCAGCTTAGGCCCAGGCACGTTTTACAATGAGCAGTTCTTC. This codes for CASSLGPGTFYNEQFF.

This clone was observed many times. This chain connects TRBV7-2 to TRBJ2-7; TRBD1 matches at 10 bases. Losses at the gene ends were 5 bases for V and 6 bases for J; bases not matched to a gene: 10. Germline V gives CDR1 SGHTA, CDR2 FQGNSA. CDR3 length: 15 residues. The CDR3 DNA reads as TGTGCCAGCAGCACAGGACAGGGGGGGTTTGGCGAGCAGTACTTC. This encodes CASSTGQGGFGEQYF.

The CDR3 DNA is TGCGCCAGCAGCCAACAACTGGGGCCCAATGAGCAGTTCTTC. Its protein product is CASSQQLGPNEQFF. J is TRBJ2-1 and V is TRBV4-3, with D maybe TRBD1 (5 bases). V was shortened by 2 bases and J by 6 bases, with 11 bases between the two germline ends. This CDR3 comprises 14 residues. CDR1 is LGHNA, CDR2 YSLEER, per germline.

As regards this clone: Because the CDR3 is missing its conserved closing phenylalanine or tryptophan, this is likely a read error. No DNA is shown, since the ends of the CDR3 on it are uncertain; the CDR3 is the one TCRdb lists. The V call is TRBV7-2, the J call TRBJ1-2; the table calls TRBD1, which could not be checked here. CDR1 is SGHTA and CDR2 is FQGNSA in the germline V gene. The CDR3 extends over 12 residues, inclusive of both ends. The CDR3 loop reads CASSSRTGERGL.

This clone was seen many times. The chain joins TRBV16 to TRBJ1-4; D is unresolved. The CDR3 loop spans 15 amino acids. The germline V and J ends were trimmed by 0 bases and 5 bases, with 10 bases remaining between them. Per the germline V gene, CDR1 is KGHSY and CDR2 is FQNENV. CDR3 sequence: CASSQSIRENEKLFF. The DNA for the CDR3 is TGTGCCAGCAGCCAATCGATAAGGGAGAATGAAAAACTGTTTTTT.

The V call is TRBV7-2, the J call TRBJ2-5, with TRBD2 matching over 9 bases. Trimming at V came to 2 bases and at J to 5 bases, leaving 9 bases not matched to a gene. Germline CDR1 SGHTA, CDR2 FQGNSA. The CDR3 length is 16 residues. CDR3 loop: CASSLLAGGRVETQYF. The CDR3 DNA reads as TGTGCCAGCAGCTTATTGGCGGGGGGGCGGGTGGAGACCCAGTACTTC. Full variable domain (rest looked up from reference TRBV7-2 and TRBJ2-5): GAGVSQSPSNKVTEKGKDVELRCDPISGHTALYWYRQSLGQGLEFLIYFQGNSAPDKSGLPSDRFSAERTGGSVSTLTIQRTQQEDSAVYLCASSLLAGGRVETQYFGPGTRLLVL.

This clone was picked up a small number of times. This chain's CDR3 is CASSLTDSHNQPQHF. DNA of the CDR3: TGCGCCAGCAGCCTAACCGACAGCCACAATCAGCCCCAGCATTTT. This rearrangement joins TRBV4-1 to TRBJ1-5; weak D call: TRBD1 (5 bases). The CDR3 loop spans 15 amino acids. Trimming removed 4 bases at V and 3 bases at J, with 13 bases between. Germline V lookup: CDR1 MGHRA, CDR2 YSYEKL.

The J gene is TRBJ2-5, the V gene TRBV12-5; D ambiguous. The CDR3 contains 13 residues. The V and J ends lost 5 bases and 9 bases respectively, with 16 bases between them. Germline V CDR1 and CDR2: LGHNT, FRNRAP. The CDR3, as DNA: TGTGCTAGTGGTAGCTCGGGTGAATTGGCCCAGTACTTC. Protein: CASGSSGELAQYF. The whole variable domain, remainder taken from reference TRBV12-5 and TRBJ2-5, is DARVTQTPRHKVTEMGQEVTMRCQPILGHNTVFWYRQTMMQGLELLAYFRNRAPLDDSGMPKDRFSAEMPDATLATLKIQPSEPRDSAVYFCASGSSGELAQYFGPGTRLLVL.

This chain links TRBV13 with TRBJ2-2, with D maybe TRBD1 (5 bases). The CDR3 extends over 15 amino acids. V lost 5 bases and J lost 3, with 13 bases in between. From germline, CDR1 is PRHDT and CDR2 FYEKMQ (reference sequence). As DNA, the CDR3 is TGTGCCAGCAGCCCATTGACAGAGGACACCGGGGAGCTGTTTTTT. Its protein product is CASSPLTEDTGELFF. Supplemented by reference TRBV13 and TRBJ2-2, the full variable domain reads AAGVIQSPRHLIKEKRETATLKCYPIPRHDTVYWYQQGPGQDPQFLISFYEKMQSDKGSIPDRFSAQQFSDYHSELNMSSLELGDSALYFCASSPLTEDTGELFFGEGSRLTVL.

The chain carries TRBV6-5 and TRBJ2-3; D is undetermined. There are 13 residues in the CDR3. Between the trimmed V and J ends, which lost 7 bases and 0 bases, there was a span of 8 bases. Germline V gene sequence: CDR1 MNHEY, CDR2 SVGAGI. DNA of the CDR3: TGTGCCAGCAACTCCCCTAGCACAGATACGCAGTATTTT. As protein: CASNSPSTDTQYF.

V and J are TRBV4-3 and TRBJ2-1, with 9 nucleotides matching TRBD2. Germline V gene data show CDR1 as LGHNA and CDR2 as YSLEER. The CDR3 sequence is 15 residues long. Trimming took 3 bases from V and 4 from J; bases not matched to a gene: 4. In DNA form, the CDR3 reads TGCGCCAGCAGCCAGTCGCGGGGGGGGTACAATGAGCAGTTCTTC. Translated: CASSQSRGGYNEQFF.

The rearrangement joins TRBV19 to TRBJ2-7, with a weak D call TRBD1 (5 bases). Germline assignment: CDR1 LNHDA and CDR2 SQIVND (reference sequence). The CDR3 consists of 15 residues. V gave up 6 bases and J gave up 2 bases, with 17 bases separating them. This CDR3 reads CASSRDSVVPYEQYF. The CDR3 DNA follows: TGTGCCAGTAGCCGAGACAGCGTTGTACCCTACGAGCAGTACTTC. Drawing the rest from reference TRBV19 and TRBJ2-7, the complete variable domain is DGGITQSPKYLFRKEGQNVTLSCEQNLNHDAMYWYRQDPGQGLRLIYYSQIVNDFQKGDIAEGYSVSREKKESFPLTVTSAQKNPTAFYLCASSRDSVVPYEQYFGPGTRLTVT.

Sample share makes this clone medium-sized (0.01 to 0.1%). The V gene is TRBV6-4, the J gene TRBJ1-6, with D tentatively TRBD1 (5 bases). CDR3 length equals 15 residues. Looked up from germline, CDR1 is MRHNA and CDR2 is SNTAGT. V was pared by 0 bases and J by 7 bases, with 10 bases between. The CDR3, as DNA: TGTGCCAGCAGTGACTCGATGGGGGGAAATTCACCCCTCCACTTT. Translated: CASSDSMGGNSPLHF.

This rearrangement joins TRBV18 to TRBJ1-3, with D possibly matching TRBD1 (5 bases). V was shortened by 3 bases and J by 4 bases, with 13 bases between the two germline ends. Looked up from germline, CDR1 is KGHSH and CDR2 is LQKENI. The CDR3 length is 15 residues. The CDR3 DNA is TGTGCCAGCTCACCTACCAGGGACTCCGGAAACACCATATATTTT. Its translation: CASSPTRDSGNTIYF.

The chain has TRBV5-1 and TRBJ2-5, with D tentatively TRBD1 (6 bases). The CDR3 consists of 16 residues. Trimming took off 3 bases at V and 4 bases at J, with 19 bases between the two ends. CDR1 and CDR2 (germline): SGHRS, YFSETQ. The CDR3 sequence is CASSSAGRGPSETQYF. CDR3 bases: TGCGCCAGCAGCTCGGCCGGCAGGGGACCATCAGAGACCCAGTACTTC.

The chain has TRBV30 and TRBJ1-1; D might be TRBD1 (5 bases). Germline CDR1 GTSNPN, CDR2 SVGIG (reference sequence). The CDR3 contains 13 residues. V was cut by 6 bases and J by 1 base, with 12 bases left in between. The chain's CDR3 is CACTGRANTEAFF. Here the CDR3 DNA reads TGTGCCTGCACCGGCAGGGCGAACACTGAAGCTTTCTTT.

The DNA for the CDR3 is TGTGCCAGCAGAACGACAGGGGATGGTGGCTACACCTTC. It specifies CASRTTGDGGYTF. V gene TRBV2 combines with J gene TRBJ1-2; 8 bases are a match to TRBD1. There are 13 residues in the CDR3. V trimming: 6 bases; J trimming: 7 bases; junction bases outside the gene matches: 7. Germline lookup yields CDR1 SNHLY and CDR2 FYNNEI.

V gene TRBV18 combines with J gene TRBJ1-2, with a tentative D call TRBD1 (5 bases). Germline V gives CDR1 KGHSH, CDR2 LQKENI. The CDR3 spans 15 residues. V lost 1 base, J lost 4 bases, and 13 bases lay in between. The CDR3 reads CASSPLDKLGYGYTF. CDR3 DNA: TGTGCCAGCTCACCACTGGACAAGCTCGGCTATGGCTACACCTTC.

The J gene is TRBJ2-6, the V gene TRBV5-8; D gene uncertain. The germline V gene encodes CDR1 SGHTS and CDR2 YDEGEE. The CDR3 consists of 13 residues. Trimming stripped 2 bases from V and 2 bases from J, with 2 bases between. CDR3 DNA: TGTGCCAGCAGCTTCGCTGGGGCCAACGTCCTGACTTTC. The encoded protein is CASSFAGANVLTF.

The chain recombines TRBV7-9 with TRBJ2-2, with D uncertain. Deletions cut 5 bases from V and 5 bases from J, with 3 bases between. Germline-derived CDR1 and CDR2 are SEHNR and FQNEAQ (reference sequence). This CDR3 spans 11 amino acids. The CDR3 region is CASSTTGELFF. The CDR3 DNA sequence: TGTGCCAGCAGCACAACCGGGGAGCTGTTTTTT. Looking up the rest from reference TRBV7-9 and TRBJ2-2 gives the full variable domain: DTGVSQNPRHKITKRGQNVTFRCDPISEHNRLYWYRQTLGQGPEFLTYFQNEAQLEKSRLLSDRFSAERPKGSFSTLEIQRTEQGDSAMYLCASSTTGELFFGEGSRLTVL.